This T cell receptor (beta chain) was obtained from a study of blood T cell repertoires in COVID-19 (dated by TCRdb to between 2020 and 2021). Study-wide context: Samples covering the acute and convalescent phases of COVID-19 were provided by collaborators in the United States, Italy and Spain. The material from the prospective study consisted of cDNA or gDNA derived from T cells, B-cell-depleted T cells, or PBMCs. The dataset comprised deeply sampled blood TCRbeta repertoires from subjects exposed to, actively infected with, or recovered from COVID-19. The repertoires were released in a freely available public database meant as a resource for research on the immune response to SARS-CoV-2. Samples were obtained from the ongoing ImmuneRACE study (first 160 participants) and from about 1,300 subjects provided by 6 global collaborators. Sample metadata almost always included a de-identified subject ID, COVID-19 status, age in years and sex. Where available, HLA class I and class II types were taken from metadata supplied by the sample provider and were not determined by assay-based typing.

With regard to this clone: Its antigen remains undetermined. No base quality information exists; no much larger clone differs at one position.

TCRbeta CDR3 regions were amplified from genomic DNA by means of the immunoSEQ Assay, a bias-controlled multiplex PCR. Per the authors' processing: The number of nucleated cells in each sample was estimated from the amplification of reference gene primers within the assay. Sequence reads were collapsed and filtered to measure the absolute abundance of every unique TCRbeta CDR3 rearrangement. Productive Simpson clonality was computed per sample as the square root of Simpson's diversity index over productive rearrangements. The table comes from immuneACCESS by way of TCRdb, which keeps in-frame sequences with V and J called. Part of the clones is missing from these tables; in studies checked, under half for an unresolved V gene and the rest for unknown reasons. For V, J and clone size, that table is used; D and trimming come from the DNA. This sample has 190,000 or so clones in its table, and more than 80% of those were observed once. The ten largest clones add up to around a tenth of the sample.

The trim is 1 base for V and 6 bases for J, with a gap of 15 bases between the germline ends. Including the terminal cysteine and phenylalanine, the CDR3 comprises 15 residues. Only CDR3 DNA is held: 45 bases, read in frame from base 1. The germline V gene (reference sequence) supplies CDR1 SEHNR and CDR2 FQNEAQ. In the prospective study, participants were 18 to 89 years old, resided in approximately 25 geographic areas of the United States, and were enrolled through a virtual design. Cohort assignment in the prospective study relied on participant-reported clinical history from a screening survey and a study questionnaire. Recovered participants in ImmuneRACE Cohort 3 were defined by two consecutive negative NP/OP PCR tests, clearance by a healthcare professional, or resolution of symptoms. Mobile phlebotomists in the prospective study collected whole blood, serum and a nasopharyngeal or oropharyngeal swab from every participant. Prospective study participants could optionally give additional blood draws and questionnaires over an approximately two-month period. Blood samples from the prospective study were shipped frozen or at room temperature prior to DNA extraction.

Results the study describes overall, beyond this receptor: Clinical and demographic metadata were provided uncurated, with the amount varying by source and participant.

The sequence links TRBV7-9 to TRBJ2-5, with TRBD2 as a weak D call on 6 bases. Sequenced input: PBMCs or T cells enriched from blood (not recorded which). The clonotype originates from a man aged 40-49 years who had recovered from COVID-19. The DNA sequence is as follows: TGTGCCAGCAGCTTAGGGGAGGTTGGAGGGAAGACCCAGTACTTC. Its protein product is CASSLGEVGGKTQYF.